Presented here are 26 T cell receptor beta chains from one specimen sequenced in a study. TCRdb analysed the 5' RACE reads with MiXCR anew, one entry per CDR3 protein. The sample consists of tens of thousands of distinct CDR3 sequences, roughly 28% of them appearing once. The specimen sequenced was naive CD4+ T cells sorted from blood. As to subset: naive CD4+ T cells, CD4+CD45RA+CD25-. These receptors all stem from a female donor with breast cancer.

This clonotype was seen more than once but under ten times. The chain is built from TRBV7-2 and TRBJ2-5; no firm D call. V dropped 2 bases and J dropped 5 bases, with 12 bases sitting between them. Germline values: CDR1 SGHTA, CDR2 FQGNSA. This CDR3 has 14 residues. The CDR3 sequence is CASSLSGIEETQYF. The CDR3 DNA sequence: TGTGCCAGCAGCTTAAGTGGGATTGAGGAGACCCAGTACTTC.

This chain joins TRBV7-2 and TRBJ1-1; weak D call: TRBD1 (5 bases). The CDR3 runs to 13 residues. The V gene's germline CDR1 is SGHTA and CDR2 FQGNSA. V was cut by 1 base and J by 4 bases, with 7 bases left in between. Here the CDR3 reads CASSLGGATEAFF. CDR3 bases: TGTGCCAGCAGCTTAGGAGGGGCCACTGAAGCTTTCTTT.

This clonotype came up many times. The chain carries TRBV6-5 and TRBJ2-7, with TRBD2 matching over 7 bases. Germline CDR1 and CDR2: MNHEY and SVGAGI. The CDR3 spans 15 residues. V shed 1 base and J 1 base; nucleotides not matched to a gene: 4. The CDR3: CASSYLASGSYEQYF. The CDR3, as DNA: TGTGCCAGCAGTTACTTGGCTAGCGGATCCTACGAGCAGTACTTC.

This clonotype was detected ten times or more. The chain uses TRBV4-1 and TRBJ2-1, with D perhaps matching TRBD2 (5 bases). Germline-derived CDR1 and CDR2 are MGHRA and YSYEKL. The CDR3 has 16 amino acids. V shed 3 bases and J shed 9 bases, with 21 bases lying between them. The CDR3 region has the DNA TGCGCCAGCAGCCAGAACCACGGACTGACCCTCGGTGAGCAGTTCTTC. As protein: CASSQNHGLTLGEQFF.

This clonotype was seen at least ten times. The chain recombines TRBV5-1 with TRBJ2-1; either TRBD1 or TRBD2 may supply D (6 bases each). Germline CDR1 reads SGHRS; CDR2 reads YFSETQ. There are 14 residues in the CDR3. Trimming stripped 0 bases from V and 8 bases from J, with 12 bases between. CDR3 sequence reads: CASSLGFGGYEQFF. The CDR3 DNA reads as TGCGCCAGCAGCTTGGGATTCGGGGGCTATGAGCAGTTCTTC.

The V gene is TRBV3-1, the J gene TRBJ2-1; TRBD1 matches 11 bases. Germline V CDR1 and CDR2: LGHDT, YNNKEL (reference sequence). Unmatched junction bases numbered 6, after V lost 5 bases and J lost 6 bases. The CDR3 extends over 15 amino acids. The CDR3 coding sequence is TGTGCCAGCAGCGACGGACAGGGGGCCCGCAATGAGCAGTTCTTC. Encoded protein: CASSDGQGARNEQFF.

This clonotype was seen ten or more times. This chain links TRBV29-1 with TRBJ1-1; D is undetermined. Germline CDR1 reads SQVTM; CDR2 reads ANQGSEA. V lost 4 bases and J 8 bases, leaving 11 bases between the germline ends. The CDR3 contains 11 residues. Here the CDR3 DNA reads TGCAGCGTTGGCAGACCGTCCGAAGCTTTCTTT. This encodes CSVGRPSEAFF.

The V gene is TRBV9, the J gene TRBJ2-3, with 8 bases lining up with TRBD2. The CDR3 loop spans 17 amino acids. Trimming took 0 bases from V and 2 from J; bases not matched to a gene: 8. Germline CDR1 reads SGDLS; CDR2 reads YYNGEE. CDR3 protein: CASSVANGGAFTDTQYF. The CDR3 nucleotides read TGTGCCAGCAGCGTAGCGAACGGGGGGGCTTTCACAGATACGCAGTATTTT.

Remarks on this clonotype: The junction does not match germline at one end; this may be a read error. CDR3: CTSRPGQVGETQYF. The CDR3 nucleotides are TGTACCAGCAGACCTGGACAGGTGGGGGAGACCCAGTACTTC. The J gene is TRBJ2-5, the V gene TRBV27, with 7 nucleotides matching TRBD1. The CDR3 loop spans 14 amino acids. Germline lookup yields CDR1 MNHEY and CDR2 SMNVEV (reference sequence).

The chain uses TRBV20-1 and TRBJ2-7, with D maybe TRBD2 (6 bases). The germline V and J ends were trimmed by 3 bases and 2 bases, with 14 bases remaining between them. The germline V gene encodes CDR1 DFQATT and CDR2 SNEGSKA (reference sequence). The CDR3 runs 14 residues. The CDR3 protein is CSASWIAETYEQYF. CDR3 sequence (DNA): TGCAGTGCTAGCTGGATAGCGGAGACCTACGAGCAGTACTTC.

The gene calls are TRBV6-5 and TRBJ2-5; 7 positions match TRBD1. Per germline, CDR1 MNHEY and CDR2 SVGAGI. Trimming at V came to 5 bases and at J to 2 bases, leaving 14 bases not matched to a gene. This CDR3 contains 17 residues. CDR3 in DNA: TGTGCCAGCAGTACTAGACCCGGGACAGAGGTTCAAGAGACCCAGTACTTC. Translation: CASSTRPGTEVQETQYF.

The chain has TRBV19 and TRBJ2-3; D uncertain. Germline CDR1 and CDR2: LNHDA and SQIVND (reference sequence). The V and J ends lost 8 bases and 2 bases respectively, with 11 bases between them. This CDR3 comprises 13 residues. The CDR3 is CASSWTVTDTQYF. CDR3 DNA: TGTGCCAGTTCCTGGACGGTCACAGATACGCAGTATTTT.

This clonotype qualifies as medium-sized. The chain couples TRBV4-1 to TRBJ1-5; a weak D match, TRBD1 (6 bases). Germline values: CDR1 MGHRA, CDR2 YSYEKL. The CDR3 extends over 16 amino acids. V lost 1 base, J lost 0 bases, and 10 bases lay in between. CDR3 sequence (DNA): TGCGCCAGCAGCCAAGTCCAGGGGTATAGCAATCAGCCCCAGCATTTT. Its protein product is CASSQVQGYSNQPQHF.

This clonotype was seen a few times. The CDR3 DNA is TGTGCCAGCAGCCAAGATTGGGGTACCAATCAGCCCCAGCATTTT. Translation gives CASSQDWGTNQPQHF. The V call is TRBV4-2, the J call TRBJ1-5; no firm D call. Germline CDR1 is LGHNA and CDR2 is YNFKEQ. The CDR3 covers 15 residues. With 0 bases removed from V and 3 bases from J, the gap between germline ends came to 9 bases.

Worth noting for this clonotype: This clone may be a read error of a much larger clone one base away. The V gene is TRBV7-9, the J gene TRBJ1-2, with 10 bases fitting TRBD1. The germline V gene has CDR1 SEHNR and CDR2 FQNEAQ (reference sequence). This CDR3 is 15 amino acids long. Written as DNA, the CDR3 is TGTGACAGCAGCTTAGGTGGGACAGGGGACTATGGCTACACCTTC. Protein: CDSSLGGTGDYGYTF.

This clonotype is medium-sized by share. The J gene is TRBJ1-1, the V gene TRBV5-4, with a weak D call TRBD1 (5 bases). The CDR3 contains 14 residues. Deletions cut 0 bases from V and 11 bases from J, with 17 bases between. Germline V CDR1 and CDR2: SGHNT, YYREEE (reference sequence). For the CDR3, the DNA is TGTGCCAGCAGCTTGGAGTTGAACCAGGGTATGGCTTTCTTT. Protein sequence: CASSLELNQGMAFF.

With respect to this clonotype: It is likely a read error, because the conserved phenylalanine at the end of the CDR3 is missing. This chain uses TRBV6-2 or TRBV6-3 with TRBJ2-7; 8 bases are shared with TRBD1. CDR3 size: 13 residues. Germline lookup yields CDR1 MNHEY and CDR2 SVGEGT. Losses at the gene ends were 5 bases for V and 3 bases for J; bases not matched to a gene: 3. The CDR3 spells CASSIDRGYEQYC. CDR3 DNA sequence: TGTGCCAGCAGTATCGACAGGGGCTACGAGCAGTACTGC.

CDR3 residues: CASSQDSGTGVYEQYF. CDR3 bases: TGCGCCAGCAGCCAAGACAGCGGGACAGGGGTGTACGAGCAGTACTTC. V usage is TRBV4-1 and J usage is TRBJ2-7; 10 positions match TRBD1. J gave up 4 bases and V 0 bases, and 6 bases lay outside the gene matches. Germline-derived CDR1 and CDR2 are MGHRA and YSYEKL. The length of the CDR3 is 16 residues.

The chain carries TRBV6-5 and TRBJ2-3; D not certain. Germline values: CDR1 MNHEY, CDR2 SVGAGI. The CDR3 extends over 14 amino acids. V was clipped by 4 bases and J by 6 bases, with 14 bases between them. The CDR3 nucleotides read TGTGCCAGCAGTTCAGGAGCGCTTGGGGATACGCAGTATTTT. Translating gives CASSSGALGDTQYF.

The chain is built from TRBV4-1 and TRBJ1-4; D unresolved. There are 13 residues in the CDR3. From germline, CDR1 is MGHRA and CDR2 YSYEKL. Trimming cost V 1 base and J 7 bases, with 7 bases left between them. The CDR3 reads CASSQGVVEKLFF. DNA of the CDR3: TGCGCCAGCAGCCAAGGGGTGGTTGAAAAACTGTTTTTT.

A few counts support this clonotype. A much bigger clone sits one base away, suggesting this may be a read error. This sequence joins TRBV5-6 and TRBJ2-1; possibly TRBD2 for D (6 bases). The CDR3 has 14 amino acids. Germline V gene sequence: CDR1 SGHDT, CDR2 YYEEEE. CDR3 coding DNA: TGTGCCAGCAGCTTGGCGGGAGCCATTAATGGGCAGTTCTTC. Translation: CASSLAGAINGQFF.

This clonotype is categorized as medium-sized. This chain uses TRBV12-3 or TRBV12-4 with TRBJ2-5; D is unclear. Trimming pared 2 bases from V and 7 bases from J, leaving 11 bases between. The CDR3 is made up of 13 amino acids. The CDR3 sequence is CASSLSSYGTQYF. DNA for the CDR3: TGTGCCAGCAGTTTATCGAGCTACGGGACCCAGTACTTC.

In this sample, this clonotype turned up a few times. This chain joins TRBV5-1 and TRBJ2-7; the D gene is possibly TRBD1 (6 bases). Germline-derived CDR1 and CDR2 are SGHRS and YFSETQ. V shed 5 bases and J shed 1 base, with 10 bases lying between them. This CDR3 has 13 amino acids. The CDR3 protein is CASRQTGSYEQYF. Here the CDR3 DNA reads TGCGCCAGCAGGCAGACAGGTTCCTACGAGCAGTACTTC.

This clonotype appeared many times. The chain recombines TRBV7-2 with TRBJ1-6; D is unclear. Deletions cut 1 base from V and 9 bases from J, with 7 bases between. This CDR3 has 13 residues. From germline, CDR1 is SGHTA and CDR2 FQGNSA. The CDR3 loop reads CASSLEGVSPLHF. The CDR3 coding sequence is TGTGCCAGCAGCTTAGAGGGAGTTTCACCCCTCCACTTT.

This clonotype was counted a few times. This chain's CDR3 is CSGSRPTAEAFF. CDR3 DNA: TGCAGTGGCTCCAGACCCACTGCGGAAGCTTTCTTT. The rearrangement joins TRBV20-1 to TRBJ1-1; D is undetermined. The CDR3 has 12 amino acids. V gave up 7 bases and J gave up 8 bases, with 17 bases separating them. CDR1 is DFQATT, CDR2 SNEGSKA, per germline (reference sequence).

This clonotype has ten or more counts. An end of the junction differs from the germline gene, which may be a read error. This rearrangement joins TRBV7-7 to TRBJ2-1, with D perhaps matching TRBD1 (6 bases). Germline values: CDR1 SSHAT, CDR2 FNYEAQ (reference sequence). The CDR3 has 15 residues. CDR3 region: CASSLGWGPNNEQFF. CDR3 bases: TGTGCTAGCAGCTTAGGGTGGGGGCCGAACAATGAGCAGTTCTTC.